These T cell receptor beta chains were read from a single sample in a study of T-cell reconstitution after alpha-beta-depleted transplantation in children. Each CDR3 protein is one row after TCRdb ran MiXCR on the PCR reads. The table has about 610,000 distinct CDR3 sequences, roughly a tenth seen once. The sequencing used PBMCs from the stem cell graft donor, collected from the stem cell graft. Receptor source: a human donor who donated a stem cell graft to a child with acute myeloid leukemia. CDR3s include the opening cysteine and the closing phenylalanine or tryptophan. The order of the fields is V gene, clone size, J gene, D gene, CDR3 protein, CDR3 DNA. D genes are given only for firm matches. Some rows have no size entry. The others give once, few or many, or a class for an expanded clone.

TRBV29-1	many	TRBJ2-7	TRBD1	CSGTGQGNYEQYF	TGCAGCGGGACGGGACAGGGAAACTACGAGCAGTACTTC
TRBV12-3/TRBV12-4	many	TRBJ2-3	-	CASSSPGGSTDTQYF	TGTGCCAGCAGCTCCCCCGGCGGTAGCACAGATACGCAGTATTTT
TRBV28	-	TRBJ2-6	-	CASTYLGGANVLTF	TGTGCCAGCACCTATTTGGGTGGGGCCAACGTCCTGACTTTC
TRBV7-6	-	TRBJ2-7	TRBD1	CASSQGVAGGFSYEQYF	TGTGCCAGCAGCCAAGGGGTTGCAGGGGGCTTCTCCTACGAGCAGTACTTC
TRBV29-1	many	TRBJ2-7	-	CSVGGGKYEQYF	TGCAGCGTTGGGGGCGGTAAATACGAGCAGTACTTC
TRBV29-1	many	TRBJ1-2	-	CSVVRGDAGYTF	TGCAGCGTTGTACGGGGAGACGCCGGCTACACCTTC
TRBV12-3/TRBV12-4	-	TRBJ2-7	TRBD2	CASSLSAGGTYEQYF	TGTGCCAGCAGTTTATCGGCGGGAGGAACCTACGAGCAGTACTTC
TRBV29-1	many	TRBJ2-5	-	CSVGSRTQETQYF	TGCAGCGTTGGAAGCCGAACCCAAGAGACCCAGTACTTC
TRBV7-2	-	TRBJ2-2	-	CASSLIIGAGELFF	TGTGCCAGCAGCTTAATAATTGGGGCCGGGGAGCTGTTTTTT
TRBV5-5	many	TRBJ2-5	-	CASSPILGETQYF	TGTGCCAGCAGCCCTATCCTGGGGGAGACCCAGTACTTC
TRBV6-2/TRBV6-3	many	TRBJ2-1	TRBD2	CASSYRLAGEQFF	TGTGCCAGCAGTTACAGGCTAGCGGGGGAGCAGTTCTTC
TRBV9	many	TRBJ2-3	-	CASSVGARDVDTQYF	TGTGCCAGCAGCGTGGGGGCCAGGGATGTAGATACGCAGTATTTT
TRBV7-3	many	TRBJ2-1	-	CASSLSGPSYNEQFF	TGTGCCAGCAGCCTCAGCGGGCCCTCCTACAATGAGCAGTTCTTC
TRBV29-1	few	TRBJ2-1	-	CSVEGYELKQFF	TGCAGCGTTGAAGGATATGAGCTCAAGCAGTTCTTC
TRBV4-3	many	TRBJ2-2	TRBD2	CASSQDNSGGIYTGELFF	TGCGCCAGCAGCCAAGATAATAGCGGGGGAATTTACACCGGGGAGCTGTTTTTT
TRBV7-9	few	TRBJ2-7	TRBD1	CASSSTGQAGEQYF	TGTGCCAGCAGCTCTACCGGACAGGCAGGCGAGCAGTACTTC
TRBV3-1	few	TRBJ2-5	TRBD2	CASSQKRDQATQYF	TGTGCCAGCAGCCAAAAGCGGGATCAAGCGACCCAGTACTTC
TRBV15	many	TRBJ1-5	-	CATSRDRGSHQPQHF	TGTGCCACCAGCAGAGATCGGGGGTCTCATCAGCCCCAGCATTTT
TRBV10-3	many	TRBJ1-5	-	CAISESTGNSNQPQHF	TGTGCCATCAGTGAGTCGACGGGGAATAGCAATCAGCCCCAGCATTTT
TRBV15	-	TRBJ2-3	TRBD1	CATSIGRDRRDTQYF	TGTGCCACCAGTATAGGACGGGACAGAAGGGATACGCAGTATTTT
TRBV7-6	few	TRBJ2-7	TRBD2	CASSPGLAVREQYF	TGTGCCAGCAGCCCCGGACTAGCGGTAAGGGAGCAGTACTTC
TRBV7-8	many	TRBJ1-6	-	CASSLRGGNLYSPLHF	TGTGCCAGCAGCTTACGTGGAGGGAACCTATATTCACCCCTCCACTTT
TRBV2	-	TRBJ1-2	-	CASSEQLGNYGYTF	TGTGCCAGCAGTGAACAGCTGGGGAACTATGGCTACACCTTC
TRBV28	-	TRBJ1-6	-	CASSSTGFSSYNPPLHF	TGTGCCAGCAGTTCCACGGGGTTTAGCTCCTATAATCCACCCCTCCACTTT
TRBV30	many	TRBJ1-6	TRBD1	CAWGFRDRDNSPLHF	TGTGCCTGGGGATTCCGGGACAGGGATAATTCACCCCTCCACTTT
TRBV29-1	few	TRBJ1-4	-	CSVVSPATNEKLFF	TGCAGCGTTGTCTCCCCTGCTACTAATGAAAAACTGTTTTTT
TRBV13	few	TRBJ1-1	-	CASSISEVNTEAFF	TGTGCCAGCAGCATCTCGGAAGTGAACACTGAAGCTTTCTTT
TRBV10-3	many	TRBJ1-1	-	CAISESRSGVTEAFF	TGTGCCATCAGTGAGTCGAGGTCTGGGGTCACTGAAGCTTTCTTT
TRBV6-2/TRBV6-3	few	TRBJ2-1	TRBD2	CASSYLDGASGRAIINNEQFF	TGTGCCAGCAGTTACCTGGACGGAGCTAGCGGGAGGGCCATAATTAACAATGAGCAGTTCTTC
TRBV6-5	many	TRBJ2-3	-	CASSYPGPITDTQYF	TGTGCCAGCAGTTACCCAGGGCCTATCACAGATACGCAGTATTTT
TRBV20-1	few	TRBJ1-1	TRBD1	CSARGDRGRAEAFF	TGCAGTGCTAGAGGAGACAGGGGCAGGGCTGAAGCTTTCTTT
TRBV12-3/TRBV12-4	few	TRBJ2-7	TRBD2	CASSTGLAASYEQYF	TGTGCCAGCAGTACGGGACTAGCGGCTTCCTACGAGCAGTACTTC
TRBV7-9	many	TRBJ2-1	TRBD2	CASRPLAASYNEQFF	TGTGCCAGCAGACCCCTAGCGGCCTCCTACAATGAGCAGTTCTTC
TRBV5-1	few	TRBJ2-6	-	CASSLAYDFSGANVLTF	TGCGCCAGCAGCTTGGCCTATGACTTCTCTGGGGCCAACGTCCTGACTTTC
TRBV7-8	many	TRBJ1-5	TRBD1	CASSLGGVGQGYSNQPQHF	TGTGCCAGCAGCTTAGGAGGGGTCGGACAGGGGTATAGCAATCAGCCCCAGCATTTT
TRBV20-1	many	TRBJ2-5	-	CSARRPSPETQYF	TGCAGTGCTAGGCGTCCCTCGCCCGAGACCCAGTACTTC
TRBV30	-	TRBJ2-2	-	CAWNGESTGELFF	TGTGCCTGGAACGGGGAAAGCACCGGGGAGCTGTTTTTT
TRBV7-9	few	TRBJ2-6	-	CASSLAQGTGANVLTF	TGTGCCAGCAGCTTAGCGCAGGGGACTGGGGCCAACGTCCTGACTTTC
TRBV24-1	-	TRBJ2-3	-	CATSDSAPGRSFTQYF	TGTGCCACCAGTGATTCTGCCCCCGGACGTAGCTTTACGCAGTATTTT
TRBV7-2	few	TRBJ1-1	TRBD1	CASSLSGTGDTEAFF	TGTGCCAGCAGCTTATCCGGGACAGGGGACACTGAAGCTTTCTTT
TRBV7-2	many	TRBJ1-2	-	CASRWGRSNYGYTF	TGTGCCAGCAGGTGGGGACGGAGTAACTATGGCTACACCTTC
TRBV12-3/TRBV12-4	few	TRBJ2-4	-	CASRGGLTKNIQYF	TGTGCCAGCAGAGGAGGGCTGACCAAAAACATTCAGTACTTC
TRBV7-9	-	TRBJ2-1	TRBD1	CASSQLTGGRGNEQFF	TGTGCCAGCAGCCAGCTCACAGGGGGCAGAGGGAATGAGCAGTTCTTC
TRBV11-1	few	TRBJ2-1	TRBD2	CASTEGLAGTSRGEQFF	TGTGCCAGCACTGAGGGACTAGCGGGGACCTCGAGGGGTGAGCAGTTCTTC
TRBV29-1	few	TRBJ2-3	-	CSVALAAGAGDTQYF	TGCAGCGTTGCATTAGCGGCCGGGGCCGGAGATACGCAGTATTTT
TRBV7-2	many	TRBJ2-1	-	CASSFSATYNEQFF	TGTGCCAGCAGCTTTTCAGCGACCTACAATGAGCAGTTCTTC
TRBV28	many	TRBJ1-1	-	CASSSDGGGTEAFF	TGTGCCAGCAGCTCCGATGGGGGAGGCACTGAAGCTTTCTTT
TRBV4-2	many	TRBJ1-4	-	CASSQEGSGSNEKLFF	TGTGCCAGCAGCCAAGAGGGCTCAGGATCTAATGAAAAACTGTTTTTT
TRBV10-3	many	TRBJ2-5	-	CAIRQEKETQYF	TGTGCCATCAGACAGGAAAAAGAGACCCAGTACTTC
TRBV7-9	-	TRBJ1-4	-	CASMLGLGEKLFF	TGTGCCAGCATGTTGGGGCTCGGTGAAAAACTGTTTTTT
TRBV12-3/TRBV12-4	few	TRBJ1-2	-	CASTRGASQANYGYTF	TGTGCCAGCACCCGAGGGGCGTCCCAAGCTAACTATGGCTACACCTTC
TRBV20-1	-	TRBJ2-1	-	CSARDQISSYNEQFF	TGCAGTGCTAGGGACCAGATAAGCTCCTACAATGAGCAGTTCTTC